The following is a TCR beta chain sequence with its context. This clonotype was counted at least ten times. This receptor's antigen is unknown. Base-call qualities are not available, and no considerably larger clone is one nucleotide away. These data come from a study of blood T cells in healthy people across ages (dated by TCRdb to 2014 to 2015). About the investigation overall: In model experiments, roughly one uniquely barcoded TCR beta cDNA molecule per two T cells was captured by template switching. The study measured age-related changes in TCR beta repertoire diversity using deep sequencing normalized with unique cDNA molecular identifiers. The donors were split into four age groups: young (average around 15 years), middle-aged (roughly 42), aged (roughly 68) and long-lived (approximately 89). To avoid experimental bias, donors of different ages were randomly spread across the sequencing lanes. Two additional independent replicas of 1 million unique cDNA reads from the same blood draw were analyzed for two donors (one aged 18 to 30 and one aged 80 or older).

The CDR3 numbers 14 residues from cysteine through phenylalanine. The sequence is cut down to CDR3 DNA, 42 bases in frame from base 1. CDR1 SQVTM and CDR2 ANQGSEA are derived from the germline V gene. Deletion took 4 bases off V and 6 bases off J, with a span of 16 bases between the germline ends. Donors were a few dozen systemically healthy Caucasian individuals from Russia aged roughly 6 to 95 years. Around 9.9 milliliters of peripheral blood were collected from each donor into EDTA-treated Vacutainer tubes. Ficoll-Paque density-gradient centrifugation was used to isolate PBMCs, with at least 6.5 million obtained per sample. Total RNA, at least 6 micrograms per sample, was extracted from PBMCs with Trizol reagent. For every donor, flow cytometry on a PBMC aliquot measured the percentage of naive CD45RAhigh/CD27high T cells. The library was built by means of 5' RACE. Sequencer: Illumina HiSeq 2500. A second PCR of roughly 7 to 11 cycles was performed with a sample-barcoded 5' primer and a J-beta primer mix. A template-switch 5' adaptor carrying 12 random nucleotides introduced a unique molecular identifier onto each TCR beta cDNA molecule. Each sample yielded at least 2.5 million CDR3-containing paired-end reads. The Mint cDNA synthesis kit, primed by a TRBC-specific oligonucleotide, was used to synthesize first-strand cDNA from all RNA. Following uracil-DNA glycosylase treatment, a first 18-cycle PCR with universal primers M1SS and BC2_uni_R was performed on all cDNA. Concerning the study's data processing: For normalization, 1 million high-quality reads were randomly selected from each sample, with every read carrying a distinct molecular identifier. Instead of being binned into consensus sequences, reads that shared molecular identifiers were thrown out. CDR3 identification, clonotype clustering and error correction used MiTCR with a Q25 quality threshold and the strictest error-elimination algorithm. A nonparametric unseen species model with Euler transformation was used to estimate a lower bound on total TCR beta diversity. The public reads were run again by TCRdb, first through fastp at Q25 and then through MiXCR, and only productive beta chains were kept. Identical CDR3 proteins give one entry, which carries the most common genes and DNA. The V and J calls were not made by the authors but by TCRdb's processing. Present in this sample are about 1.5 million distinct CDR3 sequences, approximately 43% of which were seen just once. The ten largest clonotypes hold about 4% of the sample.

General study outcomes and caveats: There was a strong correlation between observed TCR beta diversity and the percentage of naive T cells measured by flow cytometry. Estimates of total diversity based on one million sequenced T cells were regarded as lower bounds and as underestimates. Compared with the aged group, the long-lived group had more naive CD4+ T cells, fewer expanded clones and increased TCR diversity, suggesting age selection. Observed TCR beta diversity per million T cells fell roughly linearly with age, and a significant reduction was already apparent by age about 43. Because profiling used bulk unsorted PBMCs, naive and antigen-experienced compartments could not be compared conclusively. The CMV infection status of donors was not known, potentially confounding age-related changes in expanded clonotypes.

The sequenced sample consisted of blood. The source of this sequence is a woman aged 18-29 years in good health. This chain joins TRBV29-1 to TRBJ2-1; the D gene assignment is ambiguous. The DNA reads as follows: TGCAGCGTTGCTAAACCTGTTCTAGGCAATGAGCAGTTCTTC. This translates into CSVAKPVLGNEQFF.